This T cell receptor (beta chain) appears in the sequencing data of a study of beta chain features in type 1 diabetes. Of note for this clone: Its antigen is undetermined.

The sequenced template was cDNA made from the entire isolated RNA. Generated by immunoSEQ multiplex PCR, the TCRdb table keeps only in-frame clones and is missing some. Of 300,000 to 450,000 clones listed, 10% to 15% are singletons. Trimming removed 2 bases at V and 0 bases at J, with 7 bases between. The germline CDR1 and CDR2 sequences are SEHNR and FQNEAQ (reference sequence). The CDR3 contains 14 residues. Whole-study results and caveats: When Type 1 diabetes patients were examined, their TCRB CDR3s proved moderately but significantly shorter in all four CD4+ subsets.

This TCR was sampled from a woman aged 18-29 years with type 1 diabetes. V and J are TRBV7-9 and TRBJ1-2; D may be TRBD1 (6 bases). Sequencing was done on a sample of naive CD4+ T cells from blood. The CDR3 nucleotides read TGTGCCAGCAGCTTATCAGGGGCTAACTATGGCTACACCTTC. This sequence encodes CASSLSGANYGYTF.